Shown below are 24 T cell receptor beta chains from a single sample sequenced in a study of molecular identifiers for immune sequencing clone quantification. TCRdb re-called the PCR reads with MiXCR, one entry per CDR3 protein. The data contain 250,000 to 350,000 distinct CDR3 sequences, about a fifth of them seen just once; the ten biggest clones take up approximately 0.84%. Sequenced sample: naive CD8+ T cells from blood, with Jurkat cell RNA spiked in. Specified subset: FACS-sorted CD8+CD4-CCR7+CD45RA+ naive T cells. All receptors derive from a human donor in good health. Some libraries in this study had Jurkat cell RNA spiked in.

This clonotype was detected a few times. One junction end does not reproduce the germline sequence, and a read error may be involved. This sequence joins TRBV4-1 and TRBJ1-1, with D hard to call. CDR1 and CDR2 from the germline V gene are MGHRA and YSYEKL. This CDR3 contains 14 residues. DNA for the CDR3: TGCGCCAGCAGCCAAGGTCCAGTAAACACTGGAGCTTTCTTT. Translated, it gives CASSQGPVNTGAFF.

This clonotype was seen repeatedly, ten times or more. The chain links TRBV5-1 to TRBJ2-5, with D unclear. V lost 5 bases, J lost 5 bases, and 4 bases lay in between. Germline V gives CDR1 SGHRS, CDR2 YFSETQ. This CDR3 has 10 residues. CDR3 nucleotide sequence: TGCGCCAGCAGTCGGGAGACCCAGTACTTC. It specifies CASSRETQYF.

The rearrangement joins TRBV27 to TRBJ2-5; 8 nucleotides line up with TRBD1. The V gene's germline CDR1 is MNHEY and CDR2 SMNVEV (reference sequence). The length of the CDR3 is 15 residues. V lost 7 bases and J lost 2; bases outside the gene matches: 9. The CDR3 region is CASKLRDRLQETQYF. The CDR3 region has the DNA TGTGCCAGCAAACTCCGGGACAGGCTACAAGAGACCCAGTACTTC.

This clonotype was picked up one time. A much larger clone lies one base from this, so it may be a read error. The J gene is TRBJ1-1, the V gene TRBV4-1; D might be TRBD1 (5 bases). The CDR3 covers 15 residues. Germline CDR1 is MGHRA and CDR2 is YSYEKL. The CDR3 here is CAGSQGRGPNTEAFF. DNA of the CDR3: TGCGCCGGCAGCCAAGGGAGGGGTCCGAACACTGAAGCTTTCTTT.

The count of this clonotype is one. A much larger clone lies one base from this, so it may be a read error. The V gene is TRBV6-2 or TRBV6-3, the J gene TRBJ2-3; maybe TRBD1 (6 bases). This CDR3 region has 15 residues. Germline V gives CDR1 MNHEY, CDR2 SVGEGT. The CDR3 sequence: CASSYWQGLTDTQCF. The CDR3 bases are TGTGCCAGCAGTTACTGGCAGGGGCTCACAGATACGCAGTGTTTT.

The table lists this clonotype with a few counts. V and J are TRBV7-9 and TRBJ1-2; TRBD1 matches at 8 bases. After removal of 4 bases from V and 4 bases from J, the junction contained 11 bases not matched to a gene. This CDR3 has 16 residues. Per germline, CDR1 SEHNR and CDR2 FQNEAQ (reference sequence). In DNA, the CDR3 is TGTGCCAGCAGCTCGGAGGACAGGGTCCTTCTCTATGGCTACACCTTC. This codes for CASSSEDRVLLYGYTF.

This clonotype was observed a few times. This CDR3 fails to terminate in the conserved phenylalanine or tryptophan, so it likely reflects a read error. V is TRBV25-1 and J is TRBJ2-3; TRBD1 matches at 8 bases. The CDR3 extends over 16 amino acids. The germline V gene has CDR1 MGHDK and CDR2 SYGVNS. V shed 3 bases, J shed 3 bases, and the junction held 8 bases outside the gene matches. The CDR3 sequence is CASSDGSGGATDTQYL. Written as DNA, the CDR3 is TGTGCCAGCAGTGATGGGTCAGGGGGCGCGACAGATACGCAGTATCTT.

There are many counts of this clonotype. The chain combines TRBV6-6 with TRBJ1-5; D is possibly TRBD1 (6 bases). The CDR3 runs 13 residues. Trimming cost V 5 bases and J 8 bases, with 13 bases left between them. CDR1 MNHNY and CDR2 SVGAGI come from the germline V gene (reference sequence). The CDR3 sequence: CASSRAGVEPQHF. In DNA form, the CDR3 reads TGTGCCAGCAGTCGGGCAGGGGTAGAGCCCCAGCATTTT.

In its sample, this clonotype was seen a few times. A much larger clone lies a single base off, so this may be a read error. The chain combines TRBV14 with TRBJ2-2; the D gene could be TRBD1 or TRBD2 (5 bases each). CDR1 is SGHDN and CDR2 is FVKESK in the germline V gene. The CDR3 consists of 15 residues. CDR3 sequence reads: CASSFRDVYTGEQFF. The CDR3 bases are TGTGCCAGCAGCTTCCGGGACGTATACACCGGGGAGCAGTTTTTT.

As regards this clonotype: This may come from a read error, since a much larger clone is one base off. This chain connects TRBV2 to TRBJ1-5; the D gene is possibly TRBD1 (6 bases). The CDR3 length is 18 residues. CDR1 and CDR2 from the germline V gene are SNHLY and FYNNEI. The ends were cut back, 4 bases at V and 0 bases at J, with 19 bases in the middle. The CDR3 loop is CASSGGQILGYSNQPQHF. The DNA for the CDR3 is TGTGCCAGCAGTGGAGGACAGATACTAGGATATAGCAATCAGCCCCAGCATTTT.

Worth noting for this clonotype: A read error may be the cause here, since a much bigger clone is one base away. The chain employs TRBV7-9 and TRBJ2-1, with no clear D. Germline lookup yields CDR1 SEHNR and CDR2 FQNEAQ (reference sequence). CDR3 length: 12 residues. V was shortened by 1 base and J by 10 bases, with 8 bases between the two germline ends. The CDR3 sequence: CASSLGVMEQFF. The CDR3 DNA reads TGTGCCAGCAGCTTAGGGGTGATGGAGCAGTTCTTC.

This clonotype was picked up a small number of times. The chain links TRBV27 to TRBJ2-3; 11 nucleotides align to TRBD2. CDR3 length: 18 amino acids. Trimming took 2 bases from V and 3 from J; bases not matched to a gene: 10. Germline CDR1 MNHEY, CDR2 SMNVEV (reference sequence). The CDR3 sequence: CASSLIIAGGPSTDTQYF. The CDR3 region has the DNA TGTGCCAGCAGTTTAATAATAGCGGGAGGGCCGAGTACAGATACGCAGTATTTT.

This clonotype was detected a few times. V usage is TRBV11-2 and J usage is TRBJ2-1; TRBD2 aligns across 12 bases. Looked up from germline, CDR1 is SGHAT and CDR2 is FQNNGV. V shed 7 bases, J shed 7 bases, and the junction held 5 bases outside the gene matches. The CDR3 is made up of 14 amino acids. The CDR3, as DNA: TGTGCCAGCACACCAGGACTAGCGGGGAATGAGCAGTTCTTC. Translation gives CASTPGLAGNEQFF.

Concerning this clonotype: A read error may produce the germline difference seen at one junction end. This chain joins TRBV27 and TRBJ2-7; maybe TRBD1 (5 bases). Germline CDR1 MNHEY, CDR2 SMNVEV (reference sequence). The CDR3 is 14 amino acids. CDR3 protein: CASSSYTGSIEQHF. DNA of the CDR3: TGTGCCAGCAGTTCTTATACAGGTAGTATCGAGCAGCACTTC.

This clonotype was counted ten times or more. The V and J genes are TRBV24-1 and TRBJ2-1; 10 bases map to TRBD1. CDR1 is KGHDR and CDR2 is SFDVKD in the germline V gene. With 0 bases clipped from V and 6 bases from J, the junction kept 4 bases outside the gene matches. The CDR3 has 16 amino acids. The CDR3 loop is CATSDLRDRGPNEQFF. The DNA of the CDR3 is TGTGCCACCAGTGATTTGCGGGACAGGGGCCCCAATGAGCAGTTCTTC.

As regards this clonotype: The junction and the germline gene differ at one end; a read error may be behind it. J is TRBJ2-5 and V is TRBV19; D is possibly TRBD1 or TRBD2 (5 bases each). This CDR3 region has 15 residues. Germline lookup yields CDR1 LNHDA and CDR2 SQIVND (reference sequence). CDR3 sequence: CASSTSSRGQETQHF. As DNA, the CDR3 is TGTGCCAGTAGTACCTCTTCGAGGGGCCAAGAGACCCAGCACTTC.

As concerns this clonotype: One end of the junction does not line up with germline, which may come from a read error. The chain joins TRBV7-9 to TRBJ1-1; D is undetermined. Germline V gene sequence: CDR1 SEHNR, CDR2 FQNEAQ (reference sequence). The CDR3 runs to 15 residues. This CDR3 is CASSHFEIGASEAFF. The CDR3 coding sequence is TGTGCCAGCAGCCACTTTGAGATAGGCGCCTCTGAAGCTTTCTTC.

With respect to this clonotype: A read error may explain this, as a much larger clone is one base away. This chain uses TRBV5-3 with TRBJ2-4; 9 bases line up with TRBD1. TRBV5-3 is placed among ORFs of uncertain function. The length of the CDR3 is 14 residues. The CDR3 region is CASSLGGQGLSGYF. For the CDR3, the DNA is TGTGCCAGCAGCTTGGGAGGACAGGGGCTTTCGGGGTACTTC.

This clonotype was picked up many times. The chain couples TRBV4-1 to TRBJ1-1, with unresolved D. This CDR3 spans 15 amino acids. The germline V gene has CDR1 MGHRA and CDR2 YSYEKL. With 1 base removed from V and 0 bases from J, the gap between germline ends came to 9 bases. CDR3 nucleotides: TGCGCCAGCAGCCAAGCTGGAGGTTTGAACACTGAAGCTTTCTTT. Residues: CASSQAGGLNTEAFF.

This clonotype was seen more than once but under ten times. The genes are TRBV10-1 and TRBJ1-1; the D gene is possibly TRBD1 (6 bases). The CDR3 is 15 amino acids. Between the trimmed V and J ends, which lost 4 bases and 3 bases, there was a span of 15 bases. Germline CDR1 WNHNN, CDR2 SYGVQD (reference sequence). In nucleotides, the CDR3 is TGCGCCAGCAGTGGCCCAGGGGCGACTCACACTGAAGCTTTCTTT. Protein sequence: CASSGPGATHTEAFF.

Of note for this clonotype: This sequence may be a read error, since a much larger clone differs from it by one base. The CDR3 does not close with the conserved phenylalanine or tryptophan, likely indicating a read error. J is TRBJ2-4 and V is TRBV6-5, with 8 bases lining up with TRBD2. The CDR3 covers 15 residues. The V gene's germline CDR1 is MNHEY and CDR2 SVGAGI. The trim removed 6 bases at V and 0 bases at J, leaving 4 bases unmatched. The DNA for the CDR3 is TGTGCCAGCAGGGAACTAGCGGAAGCCAAAAACATTCAGTACTTG. It codes for CASRELAEAKNIQYL.

This clonotype has ten or more counts. The V and J genes are TRBV4-3 and TRBJ2-3; D gene uncertain. Trimming took off 1 base at V and 0 bases at J, with 11 bases between the two ends. The CDR3 spans 16 residues. Looked up from germline, CDR1 is LGHNA and CDR2 is YSLEER. The chain's CDR3 is CASSQVEYDSTDTQYF. The CDR3 coding sequence is TGCGCCAGCAGCCAAGTGGAGTACGACAGCACAGATACGCAGTATTTT.

This clonotype was found many times. The CDR3 nucleotides are TGTGCCAGCACCTTTCATACCGGGGAGCTGTTTTTT. It yields the protein CASTFHTGELFF. V and J are TRBV7-9 and TRBJ2-2; D remains unclear. CDR3 length: 12 residues. Trimming left V 7 bases short and J 5 bases short, with 8 bases between. Germline-derived CDR1 and CDR2 are SEHNR and FQNEAQ (reference sequence).

The chain has TRBV7-9 and TRBJ2-7; D could derive from TRBD1 or TRBD2 (5 bases each). V gave up 5 bases and J gave up 7 bases, with 27 bases separating them. Looked up from germline, CDR1 is SEHNR and CDR2 is FQNEAQ (reference sequence). This CDR3 is built from 17 residues. CDR3: CASSPKALGVRVTEQYF. The CDR3 region has the DNA TGTGCCAGCAGCCCTAAAGCTCTGGGGGTCAGGGTAACGGAGCAGTACTTC.